The next 22 T cell receptor beta chains were all read from a single sample in a study of blood T cell repertoires in COVID-19. Some clones are missing from TCRdb's copy, which holds only in-frame ones; the method was immunoSEQ multiplex PCR. This table has approximately 150,000 clones, about 86% appearing once. The sample comprised peripheral blood. These receptor sequences come from a woman in her seventies with acute or convalescent COVID-19.

J is TRBJ1-6 and V is TRBV6-5, with 9 bases identical to TRBD1. Germline V gene sequence: CDR1 MNHEY, CDR2 SVGAGI. J was trimmed by 8 bases and V by 6 bases; bases with no gene match: 8. The CDR3 totals 15 residues. The CDR3 DNA follows: TGTGCCAGCAGGGCTGACAGGGGGATTTATTCACCCCTCCACTTT. This codes for CASRADRGIYSPLHF.

The CDR3 protein is CASSQIGGGRRTEAFF. The CDR3 DNA follows: TGCGCCAGCAGCCAAATAGGGGGGGGCAGACGCACTGAAGCTTTCTTT. This chain links TRBV4-1 with TRBJ1-1; tentative D call: TRBD1 (6 bases). This CDR3 is 16 amino acids long. Trimming left V 2 bases short and J 4 bases short, with 17 bases between. Germline values: CDR1 MGHRA, CDR2 YSYEKL.

The rearrangement joins TRBV20-1 to TRBJ2-7, with 7 bases aligning to TRBD1. V lost 5 bases to trimming and J lost 5 bases; unmatched junction nucleotides: 3. Germline lookup yields CDR1 DFQATT and CDR2 SNEGSKA (reference sequence). The CDR3 contains 11 residues. The CDR3 nucleotides read TGCAGTGCTGTCAGGGGGAACGAGCAGTACTTC. It codes for CSAVRGNEQYF.

The chain couples TRBV5-1 to TRBJ1-1, with 8 bases identical to TRBD1. This CDR3 contains 15 residues. Trimming at V came to 2 bases and at J to 5 bases, leaving 8 bases not matched to a gene. Germline lookup yields CDR1 SGHRS and CDR2 YFSETQ. In DNA, the CDR3 is TGCGCCAGCAGCTTCCAGGGGGCCAAGGGGACTGAAGCTTTCTTT. It codes for CASSFQGAKGTEAFF.

V is TRBV20-1 and J is TRBJ1-5, with D possibly TRBD1 on 5 matching bases. CDR1 is DFQATT and CDR2 is SNEGSKA in the germline V gene (reference sequence). The V gene lost 3 bases and the J gene lost 1 base, with 10 bases spanning the gap. The CDR3 consists of 14 residues. CDR3 protein: CSASPGVSNQPQHF. CDR3 coding DNA: TGCAGTGCTAGTCCGGGGGTCAGCAATCAGCCCCAGCATTTT.

The rearrangement joins TRBV18 to TRBJ2-5; D gene ambiguous. From germline, CDR1 is KGHSH and CDR2 LQKENI. The CDR3 sequence is 13 residues long. The V end lost 4 bases, the J end lost 0 bases, and 6 bases lay between the germline ends. As DNA, the CDR3 is TGTGCCAGCTCACAGGAGTACCAAGAGACCCAGTACTTC. This translates into CASSQEYQETQYF.

This rearrangement joins TRBV21-1 to TRBJ2-7; TRBD2 was called by the table and not checked on the DNA. TRBV21-1 is a documented pseudogene. This CDR3 comprises 14 residues. This CDR3 is CASSKEWDYYEQYF. The CDR3 DNA is TGTGCCAGCAGCAAAGAGTGGGACTACTACGAGCAGTACTTC.

This chain uses TRBV12-1 with TRBJ2-6; TRBD2, the table's D call, was not compared with the DNA. TRBV12-1 is noted as a pseudogene. This CDR3 region has 19 residues. The CDR3 sequence: CASSPDSRGTTSGANVLTF. The CDR3 DNA reads TGTGCCAGCAGCCCTGATTCCCGGGGTACAACATCTGGGGCCAACGTCCTGACTTTC.

DNA for the CDR3: TGTGCCAGCAGAACTGGGTCTAGCGGAAGCACAGATACGCAGTATTTT. Translating gives CASRTGSSGSTDTQYF. The chain uses TRBV4-2 and TRBJ2-3; 7 nucleotides line up with TRBD2. CDR3 length equals 16 residues. Germline trimming cut 6 bases from V and 0 bases from J; bases unmatched to any gene: 9. CDR1 is LGHNA, CDR2 YNFKEQ, per germline.

Regarding this clone: Within the sample, other DNA sequences also encode this same CDR3. The chain employs TRBV3-1 (or the pseudogene TRBV3-2) and TRBJ2-3; TRBD2 might be the D (7 bases). This CDR3 region has 16 residues. V lost 1 base, J lost 3 bases, and 14 bases lay in between. The V gene's germline CDR1 is LGHDT and CDR2 YNNKEL (reference sequence). CDR3 residues: CASSQGGGPSTDTQYF. As DNA, the CDR3 is TGTGCCAGCAGCCAAGGCGGGGGCCCGTCGACAGATACGCAGTATTTT.

The V call is TRBV20-1, the J call TRBJ2-3, with 10 bases lining up with TRBD2. The CDR3 covers 15 residues. Germline assignment: CDR1 DFQATT and CDR2 SNEGSKA (reference sequence). Unmatched junction bases numbered 7, after V lost 3 bases and J lost 4 bases. DNA for the CDR3: TGCAGTGCTAGTGTACTAGCGGGATTAGCAGATACGCAGTATTTT. Its translation: CSASVLAGLADTQYF.

Concerning this clone: The same CDR3 arises from other DNA sequences in this sample as well. This chain links TRBV24-1 with TRBJ2-1; D is unclear. This CDR3 region has 13 residues. V gave up 10 bases and J gave up 0 bases, with 9 bases separating them. Germline CDR1 KGHDR, CDR2 SFDVKD. CDR3 sequence: CATSLSSYNEQFF. CDR3 DNA sequence: TGTGCCACGTCACTGAGCTCCTACAATGAGCAGTTCTTC.

The chain has TRBV6-5 and TRBJ2-7; 8 bases match TRBD2. The CDR3 contains 13 residues. V shed 7 bases, J shed 2 bases, and the junction held 4 bases outside the gene matches. Germline CDR1 is MNHEY and CDR2 is SVGAGI. The CDR3 region has the DNA TGTGCCAGCACTCGGGAGGGCCCCTACGAGCAGTACTTC. This sequence encodes CASTREGPYEQYF.

The chain is built from TRBV11-2 and TRBJ2-7; 7 nucleotides line up with TRBD1. V was pared by 5 bases and J by 6 bases, with 4 bases of the junction left unmatched. There are 12 residues in the CDR3. Germline V gene data show CDR1 as SGHAT and CDR2 as FQNNGV. The CDR3 loop reads CASSTGVGEQYF. In nucleotides, the CDR3 is TGTGCCAGCAGCACAGGGGTGGGCGAGCAGTACTTC.

V usage is TRBV9 and J usage is TRBJ1-2; TRBD1 aligns across 8 bases. This CDR3 region has 14 residues. Germline CDR1 and CDR2: SGDLS and YYNGEE. The ends lost 3 bases at V and 3 bases at J; junction bases unmatched: 4. The CDR3 region is CASSADRGHYGYTF. The DNA for the CDR3 is TGTGCCAGCAGCGCCGACAGGGGCCACTATGGCTACACCTTC.

In its sample, this clone was seen once. V and J are TRBV10-1 and TRBJ1-1, with D hard to call. The germline V gene has CDR1 WNHNN and CDR2 SYGVQD (reference sequence). The V end lost 0 bases, the J end lost 1 base, and 15 bases lay between the germline ends. CDR3 length: 17 residues. The chain's CDR3 is CASSESPGERWNTEAFF. The DNA of the CDR3 is TGCGCCAGCAGTGAGTCGCCCGGGGAGCGCTGGAACACTGAAGCTTTCTTT.

The V call is TRBV9, the J call TRBJ1-2; the match to TRBD1 covers 7 bases. After removal of 2 bases from V and 4 bases from J, the junction contained 8 bases not matched to a gene. The CDR3 runs to 15 residues. The germline V gene has CDR1 SGDLS and CDR2 YYNGEE. As DNA, the CDR3 is TGTGCCAGCAGCGTTTTAGAGACAGGGCTCTATGGCTACACCTTC. Translating it yields CASSVLETGLYGYTF.

V is TRBV18 and J is TRBJ1-5; D is perhaps TRBD1 (6 bases). The CDR3 has 14 residues. Germline loops: CDR1 KGHSH, CDR2 LQKENI. V gave up 6 bases and J gave up 3 bases, with 12 bases separating them. The CDR3 here is CASSVGQPNQPQHF. As DNA, the CDR3 is TGTGCCAGCTCTGTCGGACAGCCCAATCAGCCCCAGCATTTT.

This sequence joins TRBV19 and TRBJ1-3; possible D gene TRBD1, 5 bases. Germline assignment: CDR1 LNHDA and CDR2 SQIVND (reference sequence). The CDR3 consists of 15 residues. V was pared by 10 bases and J by 0 bases, with 16 bases between. The CDR3 loop reads CATRIGASSGNTIYF. The DNA for the CDR3 is TGTGCCACCAGGATAGGGGCCTCCTCTGGAAACACCATATATTTT. Full variable domain (remainder filled in from reference TRBV19 and TRBJ1-3): DGGITQSPKYLFRKEGQNVTLSCEQNLNHDAMYWYRQDPGQGLRLIYYSQIVNDFQKGDIAEGYSVSREKKESFPLTVTSAQKNPTAFYLCATRIGASSGNTIYFGEGSWLTVV.

The rearrangement links TRBV7-6 to TRBJ1-5; D uncertain. CDR3 length: 17 residues. V lost 1 base and J lost 0, with 13 bases in between. The germline gives CDR1 SGHVS, CDR2 FNYEAQ. As DNA, the CDR3 is TGTGCCAGCAGCTTAGACAACAGAGATAATAGCAATCAGCCCCAGCATTTT. Encoded protein: CASSLDNRDNSNQPQHF.

The chain joins TRBV2 to TRBJ2-3, with 11 bases matching TRBD2. This CDR3 has 14 amino acids. CDR1 is SNHLY and CDR2 is FYNNEI in the germline V gene. V lost 11 bases and J lost 5; bases outside the gene matches: 9. DNA for the CDR3: TGTGCCGGGGCAAAAGGGACTAGCGGAGATACGCAGTATTTT. Translated: CAGAKGTSGDTQYF.

The chain combines TRBV19 with TRBJ1-5; D may be TRBD1 (5 bases). V lost 2 bases, J lost 2 bases, and 25 bases lay in between. Germline assignment: CDR1 LNHDA and CDR2 SQIVND (reference sequence). The CDR3 is 20 amino acids. The CDR3 here is CASSISVLSIRRGGNQPQHF. CDR3 nucleotides: TGTGCCAGTAGTATATCGGTCCTTTCTATAAGGCGGGGGGGCAATCAGCCCCAGCATTTT.